This T cell receptor (beta chain) derives from a study of beta chain features in type 1 diabetes. Findings and caveats of the study: TCRB CDR3s from Type 1 diabetes patients were moderately but significantly shorter in all four CD4+ subsets. No resolution was reached here on whether HLA type influences TCRB rearrangement. At VDJ recombination sites, type 1 diabetes patients had fewer insertions and more deleted nucleotides.

Expressed TCRB transcripts were sequenced after all isolated RNA was converted to cDNA. Generated by immunoSEQ multiplex PCR, the TCRdb table keeps only in-frame clones and is missing some. The table records 250,000 to 300,000 clones, around 24% of them present only once. Trimming at V came to 5 bases and at J to 3 bases, leaving 6 bases not matched to a gene. Germline-derived CDR1 and CDR2 are SEHNR and FQNEAQ (reference sequence). The CDR3 covers 16 residues. This clone showed up just a few times. Its target is unknown. The clonotype originates from a woman between 25 and 40 years old with type 1 diabetes. Sequencing input: naive CD4+ T cells from blood. The chain recombines TRBV7-9 with TRBJ2-2; 10 positions match TRBD2. CDR3 nucleotide sequence: TGTGCCAGCAGCCCTAAAGCGGGAGGGGACACCGGGGAGCTGTTTTTT. Protein: CASSPKAGGDTGELFF.